The subject of this entry is one TCR beta chain. Its antigen is currently unknown. This entry is derived from a study of CD8 T cells in Susac syndrome. Study-level results: The TCR sequencing and HLA analysis in the study involved a relatively small number of individuals, as the study acknowledged.

Random hexamers primed reverse transcription of 0.5 to 1 ug RNA. The TCR beta CDR3 was amplified by immunoSEQ multiplex PCR across 54 Vbeta, 13 Jbeta. From the immunoSEQ multiplex PCR reads, TCRdb called clonotypes with MiXCR, one entry per CDR3 protein. This table holds 90,000 to 110,000 distinct CDR3 sequences, about 95% found once. The germline V gene has CDR1 SGHTA and CDR2 FQGNSA. Trimming took 4 bases from V and 4 from J; bases not matched to a gene: 4. The CDR3 runs to 14 residues. The specimen sequenced was CD4+ T cells from PBMCs. This clonotype originated in a human donor in good health. V and J are TRBV7-2 and TRBJ1-2; 9 bases map to TRBD1. CDR3 residues: CASSYDRGAYGYTF. DNA for the CDR3: TGTGCCAGCAGCTACGACAGGGGGGCCTATGGCTACACCTTC.